This passage covers 11 T cell receptor beta chains from one sample sequenced in a study of T cell repertoires in cytomegalovirus infection. TCRdb fed the reads into MiXCR, producing one record per CDR3 protein. This sample yields about 210,000 distinct CDR3 sequences, of which about 7% are seen a single time; around 6.5% belongs to the top ten. What was sequenced was PBMCs. The receptors come from a human donor in good health (CMV status not recorded). Some clones in this sample may be carry-over from other donors' samples.

This clonotype was seen repeatedly, ten times or more. The CDR3 DNA reads TGTGCCAGCGCCACCCCTCAAGAGACCCAGTACTTC. Its protein product is CASATPQETQYF. The V gene is TRBV2, the J gene TRBJ2-5; D gene uncertain. Trimming shortened V by 8 bases and J by 2 bases, and 9 bases separated the two germline ends. The germline V gene encodes CDR1 SNHLY and CDR2 FYNNEI. The CDR3 runs to 12 residues.

This clonotype was seen many times. The V call is TRBV29-1, the J call TRBJ2-3; 10 nucleotides align to TRBD1. V lost 6 bases and J lost 5; bases outside the gene matches: 8. Germline assignment: CDR1 SQVTM and CDR2 ANQGSEA. There are 14 residues in the CDR3. The CDR3 here is CSVATGGRGDTQYF. CDR3 in DNA: TGCAGCGTGGCGACAGGGGGCAGGGGAGATACGCAGTATTTT.

This clonotype showed up just a few times. The chain employs TRBV12-5 and TRBJ2-3; D remains ambiguous. Per germline, CDR1 LGHNT and CDR2 FRNRAP. V was pared by 4 bases and J by 5 bases, with 4 bases between. This CDR3 is built from 11 residues. Here the CDR3 reads CASGSLDTQYF. Written as DNA, the CDR3 is TGTGCTAGTGGTTCCTTAGATACGCAGTATTTT.

This clonotype was detected ten times or more. The rearrangement uses TRBV12-3 or TRBV12-4 and TRBJ2-4; 10 positions match TRBD2. V lost 6 bases to trimming and J lost 3 bases; unmatched junction nucleotides: 2. The CDR3 contains 14 residues. The CDR3 region is CASSGLAVKNIQYF. CDR3 bases: TGTGCCAGCAGCGGACTAGCGGTCAAAAACATTCAGTACTTC.

The table lists this clonotype with many counts. This chain joins TRBV29-1 and TRBJ2-7; TRBD2 aligns across 7 bases. The germline V gene has CDR1 SQVTM and CDR2 ANQGSEA. This CDR3 is 12 amino acids long. The ends lost 4 bases at V and 2 bases at J; junction bases unmatched: 2. The chain's CDR3 is CSVASGAYEQYF. The CDR3 coding sequence is TGCAGCGTTGCGAGCGGGGCCTACGAGCAGTACTTC.

This clonotype came up many times. The rearrangement links TRBV5-1 to TRBJ1-2; 9 bases are a match to TRBD1. This CDR3 has 14 amino acids. The V segment lost 4 bases and the J segment 1 base; nucleotides outside the gene matches: 2. The germline V gene has CDR1 SGHRS and CDR2 YFSETQ. The CDR3 here is CASSLDRGNYGYTF. The CDR3 bases are TGCGCCAGCAGCCTGGACAGGGGTAACTATGGCTACACCTTC.

This clonotype came up many times. The CDR3 DNA reads as TGCAGTGCCCAGGGACAGAGCTCCTACGAGCAGTACTTC. It translates to CSAQGQSSYEQYF. The chain is built from TRBV20-1 and TRBJ2-7, with 7 bases fitting TRBD1. CDR1 is DFQATT, CDR2 SNEGSKA, per germline (reference sequence). The CDR3 consists of 13 residues. Unmatched junction bases numbered 5, after V lost 6 bases and J lost 0 bases.

This clonotype was observed at least ten times. The chain employs TRBV7-9 and TRBJ1-1; D is perhaps TRBD1 (6 bases). CDR1 is SEHNR, CDR2 FQNEAQ, per germline (reference sequence). The length of the CDR3 is 15 residues. With 1 base removed from V and 0 bases from J, the gap between germline ends came to 9 bases. The CDR3 DNA reads as TGTGCCAGCAGCTTAGGGACAGTTATGAACACTGAAGCTTTCTTT. Translating gives CASSLGTVMNTEAFF.

This clonotype came up many times. The V gene is TRBV6-5, the J gene TRBJ2-5; 8 nucleotides match TRBD2. The CDR3 runs to 13 residues. V shed 6 bases, J shed 2 bases, and the junction held 2 bases outside the gene matches. Germline V gene lookup returns CDR1 MNHEY and CDR2 SVGAGI. In DNA form, the CDR3 reads TGTGCCAGCAGGCCGGGGGGGCAAGAGACCCAGTACTTC. It encodes CASRPGGQETQYF.

The chain joins TRBV20-1 to TRBJ2-3; D remains unclear. From germline, CDR1 is DFQATT and CDR2 SNEGSKA (reference sequence). This CDR3 is 13 amino acids long. V was clipped by 5 bases and J by 4 bases, with 13 bases between them. CDR3 coding DNA: TGCAGTGCTCCGGATCCGGGTGCAGATACGCAGTATTTT. Its protein is CSAPDPGADTQYF.

There are many counts of this clonotype. The V gene is TRBV7-9, the J gene TRBJ1-2, with 7 bases fitting TRBD1. In germline, CDR1 is SEHNR, CDR2 FQNEAQ (reference sequence). V lost 4 bases to trimming and J lost 6 bases; unmatched junction nucleotides: 2. The CDR3 is 12 amino acids. The CDR3 region is CASSSRGDGYTF. The CDR3 nucleotides are TGTGCCAGCAGCTCCAGGGGGGATGGCTACACCTTC.